The entry below gives a single TCR beta chain sequence along with its context. No cognate antigen has been identified for it. An end of the junction does not agree with germline; a read error may underlie this. Total RNA and DNA were co-extracted without cell sorting from roughly 20-30 mg of bulk tissue using the AllPrep DNA/RNA mini kit. Between November 2015 and 2016, five patients in China with histopathologically diagnosed primary liver carcinoma had surgical resection. Chronic HBV infection was present in the patients, and the patients were treatment-naive at sampling. Each tumor was sampled at five spatially separated regions: the superior, inferior, left-lateral and right-lateral poles and the tumor centre. Histological examination found more than 80% viable tumor cells in every tumor sample. Fresh tumor and adjacent tissue pieces were bisected, with one half stored in RNAlater at -80 degrees C and the other half sent for histology.

Using a constant-region primer and ProtoScript II reverse transcriptase, TCRbeta-specific cDNA was reverse-transcribed from approximately 0.55 ug total RNA. The TCRbeta libraries were prepared through three rounds of nested multiplex PCR following a slightly modified ARM-PCR procedure. Each of the first two PCR rounds ran for around 10 cycles using multiplex TRBV1-TRBV30 forward primers together with a Cbeta reverse primer. A final 25-cycle PCR with Deep VentR polymerase added sample barcodes and Illumina adapters. Amplicons of 200-500 bp were gel-purified with a QIAquick gel extraction kit before sequencing. The TCRbeta amplicons were sequenced with 250-bp paired-end reads on an Illumina HiSeq 2500. The paper's processing steps were these. To recover full CDR3 sequences, reads were quality-trimmed using Trimmomatic v0.33 and paired reads were then merged using FLASH v1.2.11. V, D and J germline segments were assigned to the rearranged TCRbeta sequences by MiGEC v1.2.1b. Clonotype statistics, along with Shannon-Wiener diversity indices, were calculated using VDJtools v1.0.0. To cut down on sampling bias, every analysis after diversity analysis relied on just the 250 most abundant clonotypes from each sample. In TCRdb, the public reads were trimmed at Q25 with fastp and aligned with MiXCR, with productive beta chains retained. Every CDR3 protein is listed once, alongside the most common genes and DNA of its rows. The V and J calls here are based on TCRdb, not the publication. This sample holds 150,000 to 200,000 distinct CDR3 sequences; around four fifths were observed only once. The top ten clonotypes cover 15% to 20% of the sample.

This sample is drawn from a study of tumor-infiltrating lymphocytes in primary liver carcinoma (dated by TCRdb to about 2017). With regard to the full study: Hepatocellular carcinoma (four) or combined HCC and intrahepatic cholangiocarcinoma (one) was present in the five patients, who were three men and two women aged 30 to 69 years. TCRbeta repertoire sequencing covered about 35 specimens from 5 patients: about 25 tumor regions, 5 adjacent noncancerous liver tissues and 5 peripheral blood samples. Each sample produced about 3.65 to 7.5 million productive TCRbeta reads, and read depth showed no significant difference between tissue types. The five patients had tumors staged T1-T3 N0M0, with maximum diameters ranging from about 4 to 11 cm. For each liver tumor, the study sampled five regions along with adjacent normal tissue and blood, and applied TCRbeta repertoire sequencing, expression microarrays and whole-exome sequencing. Repertoires from technical replicates were highly reproducible, with mean shared-clone rates roughly 0.87 and correlation coefficients above 0.95. To link TCRbeta repertoire diversity with the local molecular phenotype, the 25 or so tumor region samples were profiled using Agilent mRNA microarrays.

Study-wide findings and limitations: The study included only four to six patients, and the authors note findings should be validated in a larger study. Since the samples were bulk and unsorted, there was no way to compare CD4+ and CD8+ T cell repertoires. The top 250 clones accounted for a significantly greater share of the repertoire in tumors than in blood (p = 0.039). Because only the TCR beta chain was sequenced and unpaired alpha chains were not captured, true repertoire diversity is likely underestimated. Only about 8-24% of top clones were present in all five regions of a tumor, suggesting spatial heterogeneity of tumor-infiltrating T cells. Pairs of tumor regions showed greater repertoire overlap (mean 36%) than tumor-adjacent pairs (roughly 17%) or tumor-blood pairs (roughly 15%), which is consistent with antigen-driven expansion.

The CDR3 measures 17 amino acids from cysteine to phenylalanine. The DNA shown is the 51-base CDR3, in frame from base 1. CDR1 and CDR2 were assigned from the germline V gene (reference sequence) as SGHAT and FQDESV. This sequence was found in a man in his forties with primary liver carcinoma and hepatitis B virus infection. The receptor chain draws on TRBV11-1 and TRBJ2-7; the D gene cannot be named for sure. Input material: tumor tissue from primary liver carcinoma. The CDR3 reads as follows: CASGLGPARERSYEQYF. In nucleotides, the sequence is TGTGCCAGCGGCTTAGGGCCGGCGCGTGAAAGATCCTACGAGCAGTACTTC.